This TCR beta chain was recovered during a study of blood T cell repertoires in COVID-19. Overall study context: The origin of the acute and convalescent COVID-19 samples was the United States, Italy and Spain.

Germline V gene lookup returns CDR1 KGHDR and CDR2 SFDVKD. The V and J ends lost 2 bases and 5 bases respectively, with 17 bases between them. The CDR3 is 16 residues long. Method: immunoSEQ multiplex PCR; TCRdb's copy keeps in-frame clones and lacks some. The sample records 280,000 or so clones, around 85% being singletons. Living in 20 to 30 US areas, the participants were between 18 and 89 years of age. Sequencing was done on a sample of PBMCs or T cells enriched from blood (not recorded which). The TCR originated in a man between 25 and 39 years old who had recovered from COVID-19. The chain uses TRBV24-1 and TRBJ1-1, with D maybe TRBD1 (6 bases). CDR3 DNA: TGTGCCACCAGTGATTCCGCTCGGGGAGGGACAACTGAAGCTTTCTTT. Protein sequence: CATSDSARGGTTEAFF.